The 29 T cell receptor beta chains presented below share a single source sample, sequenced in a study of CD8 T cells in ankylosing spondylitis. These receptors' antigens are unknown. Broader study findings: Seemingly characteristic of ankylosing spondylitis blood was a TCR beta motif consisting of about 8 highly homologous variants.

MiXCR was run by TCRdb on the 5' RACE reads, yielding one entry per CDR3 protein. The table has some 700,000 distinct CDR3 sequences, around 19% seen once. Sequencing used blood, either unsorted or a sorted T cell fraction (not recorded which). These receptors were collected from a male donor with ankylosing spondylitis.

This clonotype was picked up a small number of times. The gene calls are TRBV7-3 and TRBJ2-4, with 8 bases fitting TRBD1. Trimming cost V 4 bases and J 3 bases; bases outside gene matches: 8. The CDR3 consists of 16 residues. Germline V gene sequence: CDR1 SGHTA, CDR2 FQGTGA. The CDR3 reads CASSSRTGWGKNIQYF. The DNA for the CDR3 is TGTGCCAGCAGCTCCCGGACAGGGTGGGGCAAAAACATTCAGTACTTC.

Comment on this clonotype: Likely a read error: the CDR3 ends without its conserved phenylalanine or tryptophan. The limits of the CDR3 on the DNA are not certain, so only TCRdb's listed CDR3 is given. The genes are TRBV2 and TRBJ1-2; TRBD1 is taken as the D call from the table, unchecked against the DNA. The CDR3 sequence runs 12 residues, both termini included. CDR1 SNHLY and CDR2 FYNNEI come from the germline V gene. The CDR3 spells CASGEQGFPQRL.

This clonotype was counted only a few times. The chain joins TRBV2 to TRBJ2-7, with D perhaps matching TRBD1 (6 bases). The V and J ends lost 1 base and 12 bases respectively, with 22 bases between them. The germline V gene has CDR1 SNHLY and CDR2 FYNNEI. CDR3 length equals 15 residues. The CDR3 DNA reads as TGTGCCAGCAGTGAAGTCGGGACACCCCCAGGAGGTCGGTACTTC. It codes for CASSEVGTPPGGRYF.

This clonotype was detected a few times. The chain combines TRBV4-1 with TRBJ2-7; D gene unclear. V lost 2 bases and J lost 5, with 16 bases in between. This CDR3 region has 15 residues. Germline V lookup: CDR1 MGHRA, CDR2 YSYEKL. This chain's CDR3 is CASSQRVVPDNEQYF. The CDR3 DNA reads TGCGCCAGCAGCCAACGAGTGGTTCCCGATAACGAGCAGTACTTC.

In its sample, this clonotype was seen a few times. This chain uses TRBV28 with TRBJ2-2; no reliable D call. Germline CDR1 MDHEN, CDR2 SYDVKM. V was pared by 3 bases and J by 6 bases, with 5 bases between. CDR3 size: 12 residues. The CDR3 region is CASSFPSGELFF. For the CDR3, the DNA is TGTGCCAGCAGTTTCCCCTCCGGGGAGCTGTTTTTT. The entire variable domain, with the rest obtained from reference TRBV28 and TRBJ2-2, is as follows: DVKVTQSSRYLVKRTGEKVFLECVQDMDHENMFWYRQDPGLGLRLIYFSYDVKMKEKGDIPEGYSVSREKKERFSLILESASTNQTSMYLCASSFPSGELFFGEGSRLTVL.

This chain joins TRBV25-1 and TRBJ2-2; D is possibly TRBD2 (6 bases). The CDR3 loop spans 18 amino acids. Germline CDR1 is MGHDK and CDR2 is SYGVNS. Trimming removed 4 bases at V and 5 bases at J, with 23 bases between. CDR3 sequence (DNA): TGTGCCAGCAGTGCAGGTGGGGGAGGCAGCCTGAGGACCGGGGAGCTGTTTTTT. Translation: CASSAGGGGSLRTGELFF.

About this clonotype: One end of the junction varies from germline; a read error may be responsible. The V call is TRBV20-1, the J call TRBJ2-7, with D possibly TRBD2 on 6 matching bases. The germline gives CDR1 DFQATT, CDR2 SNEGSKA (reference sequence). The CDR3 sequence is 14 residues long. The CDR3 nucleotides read TGCAGTGCTGGAGACTTGGGACTCAACTACGAGCAGTACTTC. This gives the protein CSAGDLGLNYEQYF.

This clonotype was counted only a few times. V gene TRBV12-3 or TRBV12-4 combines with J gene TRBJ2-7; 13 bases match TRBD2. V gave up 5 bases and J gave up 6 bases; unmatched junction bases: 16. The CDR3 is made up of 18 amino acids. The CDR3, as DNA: TGTGCCAGCAGTCCAGGGACTAGCGGGATCCCCGAGCTGAGCGAGCAGTACTTC. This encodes CASSPGTSGIPELSEQYF.

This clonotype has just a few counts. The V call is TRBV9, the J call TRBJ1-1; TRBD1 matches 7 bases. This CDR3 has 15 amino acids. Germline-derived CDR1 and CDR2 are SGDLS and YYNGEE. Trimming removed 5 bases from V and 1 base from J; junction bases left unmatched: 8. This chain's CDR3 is CASSVTGTANTEAFF. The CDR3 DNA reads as TGTGCCAGCAGTGTCACCGGGACAGCGAACACTGAAGCTTTCTTT.

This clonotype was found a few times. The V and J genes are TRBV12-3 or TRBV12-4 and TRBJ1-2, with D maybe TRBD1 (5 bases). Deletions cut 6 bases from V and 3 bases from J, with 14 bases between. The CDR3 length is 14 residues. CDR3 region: CASSPRGEHYGYTF. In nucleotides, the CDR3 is TGTGCCAGCAGCCCCCGGGGGGAACACTATGGCTACACCTTC.

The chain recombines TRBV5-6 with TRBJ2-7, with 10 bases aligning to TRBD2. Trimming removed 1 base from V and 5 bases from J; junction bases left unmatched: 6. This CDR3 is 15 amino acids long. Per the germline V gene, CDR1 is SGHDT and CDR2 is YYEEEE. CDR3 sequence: CASSLTSGKVDEQYF. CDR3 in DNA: TGTGCCAGCAGCTTGACTAGCGGGAAGGTCGACGAGCAGTACTTC.

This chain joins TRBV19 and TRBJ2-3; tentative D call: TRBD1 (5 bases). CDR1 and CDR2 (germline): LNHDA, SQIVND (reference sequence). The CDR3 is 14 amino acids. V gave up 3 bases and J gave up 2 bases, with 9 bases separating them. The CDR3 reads CASSIDSYTDTQYF. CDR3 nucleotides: TGTGCCAGTAGTATCGACAGTTACACAGATACGCAGTATTTT.

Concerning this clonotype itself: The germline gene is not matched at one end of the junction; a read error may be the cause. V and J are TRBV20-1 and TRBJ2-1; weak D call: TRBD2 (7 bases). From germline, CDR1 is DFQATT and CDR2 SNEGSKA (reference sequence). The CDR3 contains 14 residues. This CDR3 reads CSAGRGRGHNEQFF. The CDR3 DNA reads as TGCAGTGCTGGAAGAGGGCGGGGGCACAACGAGCAGTTCTTC.

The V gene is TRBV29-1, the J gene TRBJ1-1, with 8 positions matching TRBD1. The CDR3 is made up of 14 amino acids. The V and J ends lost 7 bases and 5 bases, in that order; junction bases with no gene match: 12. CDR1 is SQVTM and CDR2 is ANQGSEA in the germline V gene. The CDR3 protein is CSAAGQGARTEAFF. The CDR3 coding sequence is TGCAGCGCCGCGGGGCAGGGGGCGCGAACTGAAGCTTTCTTT.

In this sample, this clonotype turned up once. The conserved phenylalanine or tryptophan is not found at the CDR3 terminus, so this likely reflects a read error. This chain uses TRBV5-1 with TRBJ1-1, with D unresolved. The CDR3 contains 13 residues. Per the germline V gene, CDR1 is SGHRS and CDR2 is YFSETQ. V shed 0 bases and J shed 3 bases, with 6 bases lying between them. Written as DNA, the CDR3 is TGCGCCAGCAGCTTGGGGGCAGACACTGAAGCTTTCTCT. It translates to CASSLGADTEAFS.

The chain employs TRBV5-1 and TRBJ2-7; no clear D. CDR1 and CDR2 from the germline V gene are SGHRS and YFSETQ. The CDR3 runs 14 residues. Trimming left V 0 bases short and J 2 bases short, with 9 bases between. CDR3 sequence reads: CASSLDSLAYEQYF. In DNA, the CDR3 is TGCGCCAGCAGCTTGGACTCCCTGGCCTACGAGCAGTACTTC.

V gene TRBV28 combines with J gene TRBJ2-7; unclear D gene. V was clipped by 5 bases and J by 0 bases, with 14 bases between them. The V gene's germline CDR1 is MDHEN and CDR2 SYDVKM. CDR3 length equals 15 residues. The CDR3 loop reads CASSPSGSYSYEQYF. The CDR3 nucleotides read TGTGCCAGCAGTCCCTCCGGCAGCTACTCCTACGAGCAGTACTTC.

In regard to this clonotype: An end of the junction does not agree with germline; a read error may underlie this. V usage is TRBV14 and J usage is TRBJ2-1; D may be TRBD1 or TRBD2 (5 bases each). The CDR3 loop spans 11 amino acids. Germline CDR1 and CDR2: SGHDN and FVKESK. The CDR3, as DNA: TGTGCCAGCAGCCACCTCGGGACCTCTGTCTTC. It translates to CASSHLGTSVF.

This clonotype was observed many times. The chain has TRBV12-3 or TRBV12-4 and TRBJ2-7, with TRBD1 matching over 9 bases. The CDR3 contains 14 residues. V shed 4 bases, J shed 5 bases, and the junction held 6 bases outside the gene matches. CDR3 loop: CASSSRDRVHEQYF. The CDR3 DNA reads TGTGCCAGCAGTTCCCGGGACAGGGTACACGAGCAGTACTTC.

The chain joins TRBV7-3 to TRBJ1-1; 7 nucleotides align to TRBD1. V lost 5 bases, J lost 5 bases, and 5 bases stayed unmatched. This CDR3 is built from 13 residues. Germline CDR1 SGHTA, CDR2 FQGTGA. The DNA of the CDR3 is TGTGCCAGCAGCCCAGGGGGTCAAACTGAAGCTTTCTTT. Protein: CASSPGGQTEAFF. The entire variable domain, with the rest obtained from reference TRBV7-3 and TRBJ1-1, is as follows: GAGVSQTPSNKVTEKGKYVELRCDPISGHTALYWYRQSLGQGPEFLIYFQGTGAADDSGLPNDRFFAVRPEGSVSTLKIQRTERGDSAVYLCASSPGGQTEAFFGQGTRLTVV.

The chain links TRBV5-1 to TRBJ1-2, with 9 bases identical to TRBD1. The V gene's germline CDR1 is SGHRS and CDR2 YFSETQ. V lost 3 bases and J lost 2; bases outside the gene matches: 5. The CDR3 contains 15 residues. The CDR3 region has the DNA TGCGCCAGCAGCTGGGGGACAGGGATGAACTATGGCTACACCTTC. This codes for CASSWGTGMNYGYTF.

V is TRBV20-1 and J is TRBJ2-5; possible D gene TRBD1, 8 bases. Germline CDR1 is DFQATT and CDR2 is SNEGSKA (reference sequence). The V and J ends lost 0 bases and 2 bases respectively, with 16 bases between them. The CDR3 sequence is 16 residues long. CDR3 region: CSARENRGGSQETQYF. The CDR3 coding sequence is TGCAGTGCTAGAGAAAACAGGGGGGGGAGTCAAGAGACCCAGTACTTC.

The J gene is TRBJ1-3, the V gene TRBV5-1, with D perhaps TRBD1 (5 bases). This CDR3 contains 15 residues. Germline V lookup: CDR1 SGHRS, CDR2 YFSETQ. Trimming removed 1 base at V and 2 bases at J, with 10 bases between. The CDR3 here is CASSLQGSTGNTIYF. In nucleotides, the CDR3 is TGCGCCAGCAGCTTGCAGGGTAGTACTGGAAACACCATATATTTT.

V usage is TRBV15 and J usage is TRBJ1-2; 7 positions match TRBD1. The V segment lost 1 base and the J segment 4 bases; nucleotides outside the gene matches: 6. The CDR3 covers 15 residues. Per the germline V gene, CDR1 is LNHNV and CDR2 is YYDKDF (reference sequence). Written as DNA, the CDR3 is TGTGCCACCAGCAGAGTTGACAGGGACACCTATGGCTACACCTTC. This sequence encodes CATSRVDRDTYGYTF.

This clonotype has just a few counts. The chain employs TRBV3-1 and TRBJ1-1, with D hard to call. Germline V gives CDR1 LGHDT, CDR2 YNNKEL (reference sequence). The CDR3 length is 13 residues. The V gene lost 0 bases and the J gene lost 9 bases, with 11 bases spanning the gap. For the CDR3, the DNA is TGTGCCAGCAGCCAAGAGGAGGGCGGGAAAGCTTTCTTT. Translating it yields CASSQEEGGKAFF. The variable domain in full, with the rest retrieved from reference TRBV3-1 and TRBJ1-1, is DTAVSQTPKYLVTQMGNDKSIKCEQNLGHDTMYWYKQDSKKFLKIMFSYNNKELIINETVPNRFSPKSPDKAHLNLHINSLELGDSAVYFCASSQEEGGKAFFGQGTRLTVV.

For the CDR3, the DNA is TGTGCCAGCAGCTTGCCCGGGACAGGGGTTTCCGGCGAGCAGTACTTC. It yields the protein CASSLPGTGVSGEQYF. The chain employs TRBV5-5 and TRBJ2-7; 10 nucleotides match TRBD1. Trimming removed 1 base from V and 6 bases from J; junction bases left unmatched: 10. This CDR3 has 16 amino acids. Per germline, CDR1 SGHKS and CDR2 YYEKEE (reference sequence).

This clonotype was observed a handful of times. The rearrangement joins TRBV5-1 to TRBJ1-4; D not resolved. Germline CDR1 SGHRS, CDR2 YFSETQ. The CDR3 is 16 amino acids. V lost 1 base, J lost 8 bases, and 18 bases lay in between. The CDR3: CASSLSGDLGEEKLFF. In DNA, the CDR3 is TGCGCCAGCAGCTTGTCCGGAGACTTGGGAGAGGAAAAACTGTTTTTT.

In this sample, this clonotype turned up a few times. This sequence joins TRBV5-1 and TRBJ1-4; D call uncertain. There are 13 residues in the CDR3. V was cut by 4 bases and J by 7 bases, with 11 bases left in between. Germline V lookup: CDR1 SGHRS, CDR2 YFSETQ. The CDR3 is CASSQPGGEKLFF. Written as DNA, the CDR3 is TGCGCCAGCAGCCAACCGGGCGGTGAAAAACTGTTTTTT.

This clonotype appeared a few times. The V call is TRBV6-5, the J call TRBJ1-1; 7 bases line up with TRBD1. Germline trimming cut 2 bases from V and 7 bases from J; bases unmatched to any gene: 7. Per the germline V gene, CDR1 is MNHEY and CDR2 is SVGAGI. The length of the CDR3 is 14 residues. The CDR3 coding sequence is TGTGCCAGCAGTTACCAAAACTGGGACAGTGAAGCTTTCTTT. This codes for CASSYQNWDSEAFF.